The entry below describes one TCR beta chain. As for time point: recipient sample about 28 days before transplant, after cytoreduction. This entry is derived from a study of T cell clonotyping in hematopoietic cell transplantation. Study-wide context: Cytoreduction preceded collection of pretransplant recipient samples.

V shed 0 bases and J shed 5 bases, with 14 bases lying between them. Looked up from germline, CDR1 is ENHRY and CDR2 is SYGVKD. The length of the CDR3 is 15 residues. TCRdb's copy holds only in-frame clones and misses some; the assay was immunoSEQ multiplex PCR. The data contain about 38,000 clones, roughly 94% of them singletons. The source is a man in his forties with chronic myeloid leukemia. Some clones in this sample may be carry-over from other donors' samples. The rearrangement joins TRBV10-3 to TRBJ2-7; the D gene is possibly TRBD2 (5 bases). Sequenced material: peripheral blood mononuclear cells, taken before stem cell transplant. Written as DNA, the CDR3 is TGTGCCATCAGTGAGTCGAACCTAGCCAGGCACGAGCAGTACTTC. It codes for CAISESNLARHEQYF.